The 26 T cell receptor beta chains below all came from one sample that was sequenced in a study of T cells in Graves' hyperthyroidism and ophthalmopathy. Amplification targeted TCR beta CDR3 regions from RNA transcripts. The HTBI set primed first-round TCR CDR3 RT-PCR. One entry per CDR3 protein results from TCRdb running MiXCR on the multiplex PCR reads. The data contain about 290,000 distinct CDR3 sequences, roughly 17% of them singletons. The specimen was blood. These receptors came from a young man with Graves' hyperthyroidism.

As for this clonotype: A much larger clonotype is one base distant, so this may be a read error. V gene TRBV27 combines with J gene TRBJ2-3; D is possibly TRBD2 (5 bases). The CDR3 sequence is 16 residues long. The germline gives CDR1 MNHEY, CDR2 SMNVEV (reference sequence). V was cut by 8 bases and J by 1 base, with 19 bases left in between. The CDR3 region is CASGTGEGAGTDTQYF. The CDR3 nucleotides read TGTGCCAGCGGTACTGGCGAGGGCGCAGGCACAGATACGCAGTATTTT.

This clonotype occurred many times. The gene calls are TRBV7-8 and TRBJ2-3, with D uncertain. Trimming left V 1 base short and J 2 bases short, with 7 bases between. This CDR3 is 14 amino acids long. Germline V gene data show CDR1 as SGHVS and CDR2 as FQNEAQ. In DNA, the CDR3 is TGTGCCAGCAGCTTAGGTTGGGTCACAGATACGCAGTATTTT. Residues: CASSLGWVTDTQYF. Combining the CDR3 with reference TRBV7-8 and TRBJ2-3 gives the whole variable domain GAGVSQSPRYKVAKRGQDVALRCDPISGHVSLFWYQQALGQGPEFLTYFQNEAQLDKSGLPSDRFFAERPEGSVSTLKIQRTQQEDSAVYLCASSLGWVTDTQYFGPGTRLTVL.

This clonotype was detected a few times. This rearrangement joins TRBV11-3 to TRBJ2-3; 8 bases match TRBD2. CDR1 SGHNT and CDR2 YENEEA come from the germline V gene. V trimming: 5 bases; J trimming: 5 bases; junction bases outside the gene matches: 3. The CDR3 runs to 13 residues. This CDR3 is CASSPGGEDTQYF. The CDR3 bases are TGTGCCAGCAGCCCCGGGGGGGAAGATACGCAGTATTTT.

The rearrangement uses TRBV6-6 and TRBJ1-4; D not certain. The CDR3 length is 13 residues. The germline V gene encodes CDR1 MNHNY and CDR2 SVGAGI (reference sequence). Trimming took 0 bases from V and 7 from J, leaving 6 bases between them. The CDR3 reads CASSYSGSEKLFF. The CDR3 bases are TGTGCCAGCAGTTACTCGGGAAGTGAAAAACTGTTTTTT.

V is TRBV9 and J is TRBJ2-7; 9 bases match TRBD2. The CDR3 has 16 amino acids. V lost 0 bases and J lost 5; bases outside the gene matches: 9. Germline lookup yields CDR1 SGDLS and CDR2 YYNGEE. The CDR3 loop is CASSVDPRGLADEQYF. CDR3 DNA: TGTGCCAGCAGCGTAGACCCACGGGGACTAGCAGACGAGCAGTACTTC. The variable domain in full, completed from reference TRBV9 and TRBJ2-7, reads DSGVTQTPKHLITATGQRVTLRCSPRSGDLSVYWYQQSLDQGLQFLIQYYNGEERAKGNILERFSAQQFPDLHSELNLSSLELGDSALYFCASSVDPRGLADEQYFGPGTRLTVT.

The CDR3: CASSPDRVKQYF. The CDR3 coding sequence is TGTGCCAGCAGCCCGGACAGGGTAAAGCAGTACTTC. The V gene is TRBV5-4, the J gene TRBJ2-7, with 8 bases matching TRBD1. The length of the CDR3 is 12 residues. Trimming cost V 4 bases and J 8 bases; bases outside gene matches: 5. CDR1 is SGHNT and CDR2 is YYREEE in the germline V gene (reference sequence).

V and J are TRBV29-1 and TRBJ2-7; TRBD1 agrees at 7 bases. The CDR3 is 12 residues long. Germline V gene sequence: CDR1 SQVTM, CDR2 ANQGSEA. V shed 7 bases and J 4 bases; nucleotides not matched to a gene: 7. The CDR3 DNA follows: TGCAGCGCCGGGGACAGTCTGTACGAGCAGTACTTC. The encoded protein is CSAGDSLYEQYF.

This clonotype showed up just a few times. The chain links TRBV19 to TRBJ1-4; possibly TRBD1 for D (6 bases). The CDR3 sequence is 13 residues long. V was shortened by 7 bases and J by 4 bases, with 10 bases between the two germline ends. The germline V gene has CDR1 LNHDA and CDR2 SQIVND (reference sequence). The CDR3 loop reads CASTGQINEKLFF. The CDR3 nucleotides are TGTGCCAGTACAGGACAGATTAATGAAAAACTGTTTTTT.

The rearrangement uses TRBV6-1 and TRBJ2-3, with TRBD2 matching 16 bases. With 9 bases clipped from V and 9 bases from J, the junction kept 15 bases outside the gene matches. The CDR3 runs to 17 residues. The germline CDR1 and CDR2 sequences are MNHNS and SASEGT. The CDR3 DNA reads as TGTGCCAGTCCCCCACAGGGACTAGCGGGGGGGCCCCCGACGCAGTATTTT. This gives the protein CASPPQGLAGGPPTQYF.

In its sample, this clonotype is medium-sized. The chain employs TRBV28 and TRBJ2-7, with a possible D match to TRBD1 (6 bases). V dropped 3 bases and J dropped 3 bases, with 12 bases sitting between them. Germline V lookup: CDR1 MDHEN, CDR2 SYDVKM. This CDR3 is built from 14 residues. In DNA, the CDR3 is TGTGCCAGCAGTTTCAGGGGCGGACTCTACGAGCAGTACTTC. It specifies CASSFRGGLYEQYF.

This clonotype was counted a few times. It may be a read error: a sequence one base away is much more abundant. The chain recombines TRBV11-2 with TRBJ2-2; no reliable D call. The CDR3 is made up of 12 amino acids. Trimming shortened V by 4 bases and J by 6 bases, and 6 bases separated the two germline ends. Germline assignment: CDR1 SGHAT and CDR2 FQNNGV. The CDR3, as DNA: TGTGCCAGCAGCTCAGCGTCCGGGGAGCTGTTTTTT. It codes for CASSSASGELFF.

This chain joins TRBV7-9 and TRBJ1-1; D uncertain. The CDR3 totals 17 residues. CDR1 and CDR2 (germline): SEHNR, FQNEAQ (reference sequence). Trimming took off 2 bases at V and 3 bases at J, with 19 bases between the two ends. The CDR3 DNA follows: TGTGCCAGCAGCTTACTCGGGCGGGCCTCTCGAGACACTGAAGCTTTCTTT. Residues: CASSLLGRASRDTEAFF.

The V call is TRBV5-4, the J call TRBJ2-2, with D unresolved. Germline CDR1 and CDR2: SGHNT and YYREEE (reference sequence). V was clipped by 6 bases and J by 5 bases, with 17 bases between them. This CDR3 contains 15 residues. CDR3 coding DNA: TGTGCCAGCATGGCGAGCTTCGGGCGGACCGGGGAGCTGTTTTTT. Translating it yields CASMASFGRTGELFF.

This clonotype was picked up many times. This sequence joins TRBV7-2 and TRBJ2-1; the match to TRBD1 covers 9 bases. This CDR3 is built from 14 residues. From germline, CDR1 is SGHTA and CDR2 FQGNSA. The ends lost 5 bases at V and 5 bases at J; junction bases unmatched: 4. As DNA, the CDR3 is TGTGCCAGCAGCCCCGGGACAGGGAACAATGAGCAGTTCTTC. Translated, it gives CASSPGTGNNEQFF.

This chain uses TRBV20-1 with TRBJ2-7; D is unresolved. Germline values: CDR1 DFQATT, CDR2 SNEGSKA (reference sequence). CDR3 length: 12 amino acids. Trimming removed 3 bases from V and 2 bases from J, with 8 bases in between. CDR3 bases: TGCAGTGCTAGGCCTGGGACCTACGAGCAGTACTTC. Its translation: CSARPGTYEQYF.

Many counts were recorded for this clonotype. The chain employs TRBV11-2 and TRBJ2-3, with 9 bases aligning to TRBD1. After removal of 3 bases from V and 0 bases from J, the junction contained 13 bases not matched to a gene. The CDR3 is 19 residues long. The germline gives CDR1 SGHAT, CDR2 FQNNGV. Here the CDR3 reads CASSFPGTGTEWSTDTQYF. In nucleotides, the CDR3 is TGTGCCAGCAGCTTCCCCGGGACAGGGACTGAATGGAGCACAGATACGCAGTATTTT.

This clonotype came up many times. This chain links TRBV27 with TRBJ2-3; the match to TRBD1 covers 9 bases. The CDR3 runs 15 residues. Germline trimming cut 2 bases from V and 4 bases from J; bases unmatched to any gene: 4. The germline V gene has CDR1 MNHEY and CDR2 SMNVEV (reference sequence). CDR3 in DNA: TGTGCCAGCAGTTTAACACAGGGGGCGGCAGATACGCAGTATTTT. This translates into CASSLTQGAADTQYF.

This clonotype was observed at least ten times. V and J are TRBV30 and TRBJ1-5; D may be TRBD1 (5 bases). This CDR3 spans 17 amino acids. V was pared by 3 bases and J by 2 bases, with 20 bases between. Germline assignment: CDR1 GTSNPN and CDR2 SVGIG (reference sequence). The CDR3 DNA reads as TGTGCCTGGAGGGCAGGGCCGGGATGGCGGGGCAATCAGCCCCAGCATTTT. This gives the protein CAWRAGPGWRGNQPQHF. Variable domain in full (rest from reference TRBV30 and TRBJ1-5): SQTIHQWPATLVQPVGSPLSLECTVEGTSNPNLYWYRQAAGRGLQLLFYSVGIGQISSEVPQNLSASRPQDRQFILSSKKLLLSDSGFYLCAWRAGPGWRGNQPQHFGDGTRLSIL.

This clonotype was seen ten or more times. V and J are TRBV2 and TRBJ2-3; the D call may be TRBD1 or TRBD2 (5 bases each). There are 16 residues in the CDR3. The germline V gene has CDR1 SNHLY and CDR2 FYNNEI. V gave up 8 bases and J gave up 6 bases, with 24 bases separating them. CDR3 in amino acids: CASRTTGALRRDTQYF. The DNA of the CDR3 is TGTGCCAGCCGAACTACCGGGGCACTCAGAAGGGATACGCAGTATTTT.

This chain links TRBV7-9 with TRBJ2-3, with D uncertain. V was trimmed by 10 bases and J by 6 bases, leaving 11 bases between them. This CDR3 is 11 amino acids long. Germline loops: CDR1 SEHNR, CDR2 FQNEAQ (reference sequence). CDR3 loop: CAMTSLDTQYF. The CDR3 DNA follows: TGTGCCATGACGTCTTTGGATACGCAGTATTTT. The variable domain in full, with the rest retrieved from reference TRBV7-9 and TRBJ2-3, is DTGVSQNPRHKITKRGQNVTFRCDPISEHNRLYWYRQTLGQGPEFLTYFQNEAQLEKSRLLSDRFSAERPKGSFSTLEIQRTEQGDSAMYLCAMTSLDTQYFGPGTRLTVL.

This clonotype was seen at least ten times. The rearrangement links TRBV6-1 to TRBJ2-7, with TRBD2 identical over 9 bases. CDR1 and CDR2 (germline): MNHNS, SASEGT. Germline trimming cut 11 bases from V and 0 bases from J; bases unmatched to any gene: 11. CDR3 length: 15 residues. The CDR3 loop reads CAVTGTAGGSYEQYF. The CDR3 nucleotides are TGTGCCGTCACGGGCACAGCGGGAGGCTCCTACGAGCAGTACTTC.

V is TRBV24-1 and J is TRBJ2-4; no firm D call. Germline CDR1 and CDR2: KGHDR and SFDVKD. The CDR3 is made up of 13 amino acids. V lost 4 bases and J lost 8, with 11 bases in between. This chain's CDR3 is CATSDLKGDIQYF. The CDR3 DNA reads as TGTGCCACCAGTGACCTCAAGGGCGACATTCAGTACTTC.

This clonotype was seen at least ten times. The chain joins TRBV2 to TRBJ1-4; perhaps TRBD1 as D (5 bases). Trimming removed 3 bases at V and 7 bases at J, with 18 bases between. The CDR3 is made up of 16 amino acids. In germline, CDR1 is SNHLY, CDR2 FYNNEI. CDR3 sequence: CASSEGPDKPGEKLFF. CDR3 DNA: TGTGCCAGCAGTGAGGGGCCCGACAAACCGGGTGAAAAACTGTTTTTT.

This clonotype occurred a few times. This sequence joins TRBV6-1 and TRBJ2-1, with D possibly being TRBD1 or TRBD2 (7 bases each). The CDR3 runs to 17 residues. V was cut by 6 bases and J by 7 bases, with 25 bases left in between. Germline V gene lookup returns CDR1 MNHNS and CDR2 SASEGT. The CDR3 nucleotides are TGTGCCAGCAGCCCTTACGGACAGGCAGGCGGGGGAAATGAGCAGTTCTTC. This encodes CASSPYGQAGGGNEQFF.

This clonotype was seen at least ten times. V usage is TRBV6-1 and J usage is TRBJ1-5; no reliable D call. The length of the CDR3 is 12 residues. Germline V gene data show CDR1 as MNHNS and CDR2 as SASEGT. Trimming took 5 bases from V and 4 from J, leaving 6 bases between them. CDR3 in amino acids: CASSYENQPQHF. The CDR3 DNA is TGTGCCAGCAGTTATGAAAATCAGCCCCAGCATTTT.

This clonotype was observed many times. The chain employs TRBV11-2 and TRBJ1-1; unclear D gene. The CDR3 is 15 amino acids. Germline V gene data show CDR1 as SGHAT and CDR2 as FQNNGV. With 0 bases removed from V and 7 bases from J, the gap between germline ends came to 15 bases. Here the CDR3 DNA reads TGTGCCAGCAGCTTAGAGCTTCCCGGAGGACTTGAAGCTTTCTTT. This encodes CASSLELPGGLEAFF.